The TCR beta chain under discussion was sequenced for a study of beta chain features in type 1 diabetes. Germline-derived CDR1 and CDR2 are SGHTA and FQGNSA. The CDR3 runs to 14 residues. Trimming pared 0 bases from V and 4 bases from J, leaving 9 bases between. Investigators reverse transcribed all isolated RNA, so they sequenced expressed TCRB transcripts. Generated by immunoSEQ multiplex PCR, the TCRdb table keeps only in-frame clones and is missing some. Of about 900,000 clones listed, roughly a sixth are singletons. For this clone: What it binds is not known.

Study conclusions and caveats: In the patient group, naive, central memory and Treg TCRB repertoires seemed more alike than in the healthy donor group.

The sequenced material came from naive CD4+ T cells from blood. This chain connects TRBV7-2 to TRBJ2-5, with D perhaps given as TRBD1 or TRBD2 (6 bases each). This TCR came from a woman aged 18-30 years in good health. The CDR3 DNA reads TGTGCCAGCAGCTTAGCGGGGGGCGTAGAGACCCAGTACTTC. Translating it yields CASSLAGGVETQYF.